Below are 14 T cell receptor beta chains sequenced from a single sample in a study of cytomegalovirus exposure and HLA in healthy donors (dated by TCRdb to about 2017). To prepare the library, the immunoSEQ multiplex PCR assay was applied. For the multiplex PCR, a mixture combining 60 forward primers for TCR Vbeta segments and 13 reverse primers for TCR Jbeta segments was used. TCRdb limited this immuneACCESS table to in-frame rearrangements with V and J called. A share of clones is missing; checked studies link under half to unresolved V genes, and the rest is unexplained. A total of 60,000 to 95,000 clones appear in this sample, roughly 88% of them only once. The ten biggest clones cover approximately 20% of the sample. What was sequenced was PBMCs. The receptors derive from a man aged 65 to 79 in good health and CMV-seropositive.

J is TRBJ2-7 and V is TRBV15, with TRBD1 identical over 10 bases. Unmatched junction bases numbered 6, after V lost 3 bases and J lost 7 bases. Per germline, CDR1 LNHNV and CDR2 YYDKDF (reference sequence). This CDR3 has 14 amino acids. The CDR3 sequence is CATSRADRGREQYF. The CDR3 coding sequence is TGTGCCACCAGCAGGGCAGACAGGGGGCGTGAGCAGTACTTC. Complete variable domain (other parts from reference TRBV15 and TRBJ2-7): DAMVIQNPRYQVTQFGKPVTLSCSQTLNHNVMYWYQQKSSQAPKLLFHYYDKDFNNEADTPDNFQSRRPNTSFCFLDIRSPGLGDTAMYLCATSRADRGREQYFGPGTRLTVT.

The rearrangement joins TRBV18 to TRBJ1-1; D remains unclear. The CDR3 extends over 15 amino acids. Trimming stripped 1 base from V and 0 bases from J, with 9 bases between. From germline, CDR1 is KGHSH and CDR2 LQKENI. The CDR3 coding sequence is TGTGCCAGCTCACCACTGGGCTACATGAACACTGAAGCTTTCTTT. It is translated as CASSPLGYMNTEAFF.

The chain carries TRBV4-2 and TRBJ2-7; 10 bases fit TRBD1. This CDR3 region has 15 residues. CDR1 is LGHNA, CDR2 YNFKEQ, per germline. V gave up 3 bases and J gave up 2 bases; unmatched junction bases: 4. The CDR3 nucleotides read TGTGCCAGCAGCCATGGACAGGGGGGAACCTACGAGCAGTACTTC. Translation gives CASSHGQGGTYEQYF.

The chain's CDR3 is CASSQMPRTGRETQYF. Written as DNA, the CDR3 is TGCGCCAGCAGCCAAATGCCTAGGACAGGGAGAGAGACCCAGTACTTC. This chain uses TRBV4-1 with TRBJ2-5; TRBD1 matches 8 bases. With 2 bases clipped from V and 4 bases from J, the junction kept 9 bases outside the gene matches. Germline CDR1 is MGHRA and CDR2 is YSYEKL. The CDR3 spans 16 residues.

The chain combines TRBV21-1 with TRBJ2-5; the tabulated D call, TRBD1, remains unverified against the DNA. TRBV21-1 is described as a pseudogene. This CDR3 has 16 amino acids. Here the CDR3 reads CASSKESGQGKETQYF. DNA of the CDR3: TGTGCCAGCAGCAAAGAATCGGGGCAGGGGAAGGAGACCCAGTACTTC.

V usage is TRBV19 and J usage is TRBJ2-5; D remains ambiguous. V was clipped by 1 base and J by 1 base, with 10 bases between them. Germline-derived CDR1 and CDR2 are LNHDA and SQIVND (reference sequence). The CDR3 has 15 residues. CDR3 protein: CASSIGATFQETQYF. Here the CDR3 DNA reads TGTGCCAGTAGTATAGGGGCGACCTTCCAAGAGACCCAGTACTTC.

This clone is a singleton in its sample. The V and J genes are TRBV14 and TRBJ2-1; tentative D call: TRBD1 (6 bases). Between the trimmed V and J ends, which lost 3 bases and 6 bases, there was a span of 9 bases. Germline V lookup: CDR1 SGHDN, CDR2 FVKESK. This CDR3 contains 13 residues. The CDR3, as DNA: TGTGCCAGCAGCCACCCACAGGGCAATGAGCAGTTCTTC. Translation: CASSHPQGNEQFF.

This clone was picked up one time. The chain combines TRBV5-1 with TRBJ1-4; 7 nucleotides agree with TRBD1. This CDR3 has 13 residues. V trimming: 1 base; J trimming: 10 bases; junction bases outside the gene matches: 4. In germline, CDR1 is SGHRS, CDR2 YFSETQ. This chain's CDR3 is CASSLQGDGKLFF. The CDR3 DNA follows: TGCGCCAGCAGCTTGCAGGGGGATGGAAAACTGTTTTTT.

The chain employs TRBV9 and TRBJ2-5, with D possibly being TRBD2 (5 bases). V was cut by 2 bases and J by 5 bases, with 10 bases left in between. Germline V gene sequence: CDR1 SGDLS, CDR2 YYNGEE. The CDR3 has 13 amino acids. Here the CDR3 reads CASSVSGSETQYF. The DNA of the CDR3 is TGTGCCAGCAGCGTCAGTGGGAGTGAGACCCAGTACTTC.

V is TRBV28 and J is TRBJ1-3, with D possibly being TRBD1 (6 bases). This CDR3 region has 12 residues. In germline, CDR1 is MDHEN, CDR2 SYDVKM. V gave up 5 bases and J gave up 5 bases, with 7 bases separating them. The CDR3 region is CASSTGRNTIYF. CDR3 in DNA: TGTGCCAGCAGTACAGGGCGAAACACCATATATTTT.

The V gene is TRBV11-2, the J gene TRBJ2-3, with D maybe TRBD2 (6 bases). CDR1 and CDR2 from the germline V gene are SGHAT and FQNNGV. Trimming left V 2 bases short and J 0 bases short, with 9 bases between. The CDR3 is made up of 15 amino acids. The CDR3 DNA is TGTGCCAGCAGCTTACCAGGGACTAGCACAGATACGCAGTATTTT. The encoded protein is CASSLPGTSTDTQYF. Looking up the rest from reference TRBV11-2 and TRBJ2-3 gives the full variable domain: EAGVAQSPRYKIIEKRQSVAFWCNPISGHATLYWYQQILGQGPKLLIQFQNNGVVDDSQLPKDRFSAERLKGVDSTLKIQPAKLEDSAVYLCASSLPGTSTDTQYFGPGTRLTVL.

The V call is TRBV7-9, the J call TRBJ1-5; a weak D match, TRBD1 (6 bases). CDR1 and CDR2 (germline): SEHNR, FQNEAQ (reference sequence). The CDR3 consists of 14 residues. V lost 5 bases to trimming and J lost 4 bases, with 12 bases between them. The CDR3 is CASSQGLGNQPQHF. The CDR3 DNA reads as TGTGCCAGCAGCCAGGGGTTAGGTAATCAGCCCCAGCATTTT. Full variable domain (outside the CDR3, taken from reference TRBV7-9 and TRBJ1-5): DTGVSQNPRHKITKRGQNVTFRCDPISEHNRLYWYRQTLGQGPEFLTYFQNEAQLEKSRLLSDRFSAERPKGSFSTLEIQRTEQGDSAMYLCASSQGLGNQPQHFGDGTRLSIL.

The CDR3 here is CASGQGLGDAFF. The CDR3, as DNA: TGTGCCAGCGGGCAGGGGTTGGGGGATGCTTTCTTT. This sequence joins TRBV27 and TRBJ1-1, with D perhaps matching TRBD1 (6 bases). The CDR3 is 12 amino acids. The V gene lost 8 bases and the J gene lost 11 bases, with 18 bases spanning the gap. Looked up from germline, CDR1 is MNHEY and CDR2 is SMNVEV (reference sequence).

The chain uses TRBV7-9 and TRBJ2-3; 11 bases are shared with TRBD2. Germline CDR1 is SEHNR and CDR2 is FQNEAQ (reference sequence). J was trimmed by 0 bases and V by 4 bases; bases with no gene match: 0. The CDR3 extends over 15 amino acids. CDR3 bases: TGTGCCAGCAGCTCTAGCGGGAGGAGCACAGATACGCAGTATTTT. Protein: CASSSSGRSTDTQYF.